This is a list of T cell receptor beta chains from one sample in a study of T cell repertoires in cytomegalovirus infection. MiXCR was run by TCRdb on the reads, yielding one entry per CDR3 protein. The repertoire holds around 450,000 distinct CDR3 sequences, approximately 11% seen once, with roughly a tenth in the top ten. Sample: PBMCs. The origin of the receptors is a human donor in good health (CMV status not recorded). Some clones in this sample may be carry-over from other donors' samples. Both conserved end residues are part of each CDR3. D genes are given only for firm matches. Size tells how often a clone was seen (once, few, many) or the class of an expanded clone, and some rows leave it out.

clone_size	v_call	j_call	d_call	cdr3_nt	cdr3_aa
few	TRBV2	TRBJ2-6	-	TGTGCCAGCAGTGCGGACTCCTCTGGGGCCAACGTCCTGACTTTC	CASSADSSGANVLTF
-	TRBV11-3	TRBJ2-5	TRBD2	TGTGCCAGCAGTCTAGCGGGAGGGCAAGCGACCCAGTACTTC	CASSLAGGQATQYF
-	TRBV27	TRBJ1-1	-	TGTGCCAGCAGCTACTTCGGGCCCACTGAAGCTTTCTTT	CASSYFGPTEAFF
few	TRBV15	TRBJ1-4	-	TGTGCCACCAGCAGGGACATTTTTAATGAAAAACTGTTTTTT	CATSRDIFNEKLFF
few	TRBV6-1	TRBJ2-1	TRBD1	TGTGCCAGCAGTGATCTGAGGGGGCTATCCTACAATGAGCAGTTCTTC	CASSDLRGLSYNEQFF
-	TRBV28	TRBJ2-1	TRBD2	TGTGCCAGCAGTTTTAAGGCTAGCGGGAGCTACAATGAGCAGTTCTTC	CASSFKASGSYNEQFF
many	TRBV7-3	TRBJ1-2	TRBD1	TGTGCCAGCAGCTTAACCCCTCCCGGGGCAGGGGGATTGGCTGGCTACACCTTC	CASSLTPPGAGGLAGYTF
few	TRBV19	TRBJ1-1	-	TGTGCCAGTAGTTTGGACGTTCAAATAGGGACTGAAGCTTTCTTT	CASSLDVQIGTEAFF
many	TRBV7-9	TRBJ2-4	-	TGTGCCAGCAGCTCAACGCAGGGGTCAGTGGCCAAAAACATTCAGTACTTC	CASSSTQGSVAKNIQYF
many	TRBV4-2	TRBJ2-3	TRBD1	TGTGCCAGCAGCCCCCAGGGGACAGGGGGCACAGATACGCAGTATTTT	CASSPQGTGGTDTQYF
few	TRBV4-1	TRBJ2-5	-	TGCGCCAGCAGCCAAGGGTCTTTTGGGGAAGAGACCCAGTACTTC	CASSQGSFGEETQYF
-	TRBV28	TRBJ2-1	TRBD2	TGTGCCAGCAGTTCGGGGGAGGGGTCGTACAATGAGCAGTTCTTC	CASSSGEGSYNEQFF
-	TRBV19	TRBJ1-1	-	TGTGCCAGTAGTATAGCGAGGGAGTATAACACTGAAGCTTTCTTT	CASSIAREYNTEAFF
many	TRBV28	TRBJ2-4	-	TGTGCCAGCAGTTTTTCCCCAGACCGTCAAAACATTCAGTACTTC	CASSFSPDRQNIQYF
many	TRBV18	TRBJ1-1	-	TGTGCCAGCTCACACACACCGGGGCTCAGGGAAATGAACACTGAAGCTTTCTTT	CASSHTPGLREMNTEAFF
many	TRBV28	TRBJ2-7	TRBD1	TGTGCCGGCTCGGACGGGACAGTCTACGAGCAGTACTTC	CAGSDGTVYEQYF
-	TRBV14	TRBJ1-2	-	TGTGCCAGCAGCCCCGGGCCTATGGCTACATATGGCTACACCTTC	CASSPGPMATYGYTF
few	TRBV27	TRBJ1-3	-	TGTGCCAGCAGTTCCCTAGGCCCCGCCGGGGGAAACACCATATATTTT	CASSSLGPAGGNTIYF
many	TRBV4-1	TRBJ2-2	TRBD1	TGCGCCAGCAGCCCCGGGACAGGGAGAAACACCGGGGAGCTGTTTTTT	CASSPGTGRNTGELFF
many	TRBV10-2	TRBJ2-7	-	TGCGCCAGCAGAGAAGCGGCAGCCTACGAGCAGTACTTC	CASREAAAYEQYF
many	TRBV7-3	TRBJ2-2	TRBD2	TGTGCCAGCAGCGCCGGGACTAGCGGGAACACCGGGGAGCTGTTTTTT	CASSAGTSGNTGELFF
many	TRBV12-3/TRBV12-4	TRBJ2-7	-	TGTGCCAGCAGTTTAGGGGTGCTCCTCTCCTACGAGCAGTACTTC	CASSLGVLLSYEQYF
-	TRBV6-1	TRBJ1-1	-	TGTGCCAGCAGTGAATACACCACCGGGACGGTAAACACTGAAGCTTTCTTT	CASSEYTTGTVNTEAFF
-	TRBV10-3	TRBJ2-7	-	TGTGCCATCGTCCACGAAGGGTCCTACGAGCAGTACTTC	CAIVHEGSYEQYF
many	TRBV20-1	TRBJ1-5	TRBD1	TGCAGTGTAGACAGGGAAGATCAGCCCCAGCATTTT	CSVDREDQPQHF
many	TRBV28	TRBJ2-5	-	TGTGCCAGCAGCTCTGGGCTCAGCCAAGAGACCCAGTACTTC	CASSSGLSQETQYF
many	TRBV12-3/TRBV12-4	TRBJ1-2	-	TGTGCCAGCAACCGAGGGACCTTGCATGGCTACACCTTC	CASNRGTLHGYTF
many	TRBV27	TRBJ1-2	TRBD1	TGTGCCAGCAGTCCTCAGGGGGCGCGTGTCTATGGCTACACCTTC	CASSPQGARVYGYTF
-	TRBV3-1	TRBJ1-2	-	TGTGCCAGCAGCCAAGATCTGGGGGGAGTAGATGGCTACACCTTC	CASSQDLGGVDGYTF
-	TRBV19	TRBJ2-7	-	TGTGCCAGTAAGGGGGATTCCTACGAGCAGTACTTC	CASKGDSYEQYF
-	TRBV19	TRBJ1-1	-	TGTGCCAGTAGTACACTCGGGTACACTGAAGCTTTCTTT	CASSTLGYTEAFF
many	TRBV6-1	TRBJ1-6	-	TGTGCCAGCAACGATCCCCTTGTTGGAAGAAAGGAATCACCCCTCCACTTT	CASNDPLVGRKESPLHF
many	TRBV12-3/TRBV12-4	TRBJ2-3	TRBD2	TGTGCCAGCCTGGGGGGGCCTAGCGGGGTACCCACAGATACGCAGTATTTT	CASLGGPSGVPTDTQYF
-	TRBV5-1	TRBJ1-1	-	TGCGCCAGCAGCTTGGAAACACCGAACACTGAAGCTTTCTTT	CASSLETPNTEAFF
many	TRBV7-8	TRBJ2-7	TRBD1	TGTGCCAGCAGCCAGGGACAGACTGAGCAGTACTTC	CASSQGQTEQYF
many	TRBV6-4	TRBJ1-1	-	TGTGCCAGCAGTACCATCAGAGGAGCTTTCTTT	CASSTIRGAFF
few	TRBV4-1	TRBJ2-2	TRBD1	TGCGCCAGCAGCCATGGACAGGGCTGGGACACCGGGGAGCTGTTTTTT	CASSHGQGWDTGELFF
many	TRBV4-1	TRBJ2-1	TRBD2	TGCGCCAGCAGCCACTCCCCGGATAGCGGGAGGAATGAGCAGTTCTTC	CASSHSPDSGRNEQFF
many	TRBV7-9	TRBJ1-5	TRBD1	TGTGCCAGCAGCTTTGGACAGGGGCATCAGCCCCAGCATTTT	CASSFGQGHQPQHF
-	TRBV11-1	TRBJ2-7	-	TGTGCCAGCAGCCCAGGGACGGCCCTCGGCGAGCAGTACTTC	CASSPGTALGEQYF
many	TRBV2	TRBJ2-3	-	TGTGCCAGCAGGGTCGAGGCAGGACCGACAGATACGCAGTATTTT	CASRVEAGPTDTQYF
many	TRBV7-2	TRBJ2-1	-	TGTGCCAGCAGCGAACAGGGTCTTGAGCAGTTCTTC	CASSEQGLEQFF
few	TRBV29-1	TRBJ2-3	TRBD2	TGCAGCGTTGGACTAGCGGGACATAGCACAGATACGCAGTATTTT	CSVGLAGHSTDTQYF
many	TRBV7-6	TRBJ2-2	-	TGTGCCAGCAGCCTAGGGGAGCAAACCGGGGAGCTGTTTTTT	CASSLGEQTGELFF
-	TRBV12-3/TRBV12-4	TRBJ1-1	TRBD1	TGTGCCAGCAGTTCCTCCCCGGGACAGGAAGCTTTCTTT	CASSSSPGQEAFF
many	TRBV7-2	TRBJ2-2	-	TGTGCCAGCAGCTTAAATGGGGGGGGGGCCTTCGGGGAGCTGTTTTTT	CASSLNGGGAFGELFF
many	TRBV6-1	TRBJ1-4	-	TGTGCCAGCAGGGTCCGAGATTCGGAACTGTTTTTT	CASRVRDSELFF
many	TRBV18	TRBJ1-2	-	TGTGCAACTCAGAGAACAGATAGATTTAACTATGGCTACACCTTC	CATQRTDRFNYGYTF
-	TRBV5-1	TRBJ1-2	-	TGCGCCAGCAGCTTGGCAGCTCAAGCCAACTATGGCTACACCTTC	CASSLAAQANYGYTF
-	TRBV28	TRBJ1-5	-	TGTGCCAGCAGTTTATCGATTGAAACTCAGCCCCAGCATTTT	CASSLSIETQPQHF
many	TRBV12-3/TRBV12-4	TRBJ1-5	-	TGTGCCAGCAGTCTTGATCAGCCCCAGCATTTT	CASSLDQPQHF
few	TRBV20-1	TRBJ2-1	TRBD2	TGCAGTGCTAGAGATGCTGAGCGGACTAGCGGGAGGAGTTACAATGAGCAGTTCTTC	CSARDAERTSGRSYNEQFF
-	TRBV12-3/TRBV12-4	TRBJ2-2	-	TGTGCCAGCAGTCCCCCTTCTAGGGGGGCCGGGGAGCTGTTTTTT	CASSPPSRGAGELFF
many	TRBV7-9	TRBJ2-6	-	TGTGCCAGCAGCCCCCAGGGTTCTGGGGCCAACGTCCTGACTTTC	CASSPQGSGANVLTF
many	TRBV19	TRBJ1-5	-	TGTGCCAGTAGTATAGCAAATCAGCCCCAGCATTTT	CASSIANQPQHF